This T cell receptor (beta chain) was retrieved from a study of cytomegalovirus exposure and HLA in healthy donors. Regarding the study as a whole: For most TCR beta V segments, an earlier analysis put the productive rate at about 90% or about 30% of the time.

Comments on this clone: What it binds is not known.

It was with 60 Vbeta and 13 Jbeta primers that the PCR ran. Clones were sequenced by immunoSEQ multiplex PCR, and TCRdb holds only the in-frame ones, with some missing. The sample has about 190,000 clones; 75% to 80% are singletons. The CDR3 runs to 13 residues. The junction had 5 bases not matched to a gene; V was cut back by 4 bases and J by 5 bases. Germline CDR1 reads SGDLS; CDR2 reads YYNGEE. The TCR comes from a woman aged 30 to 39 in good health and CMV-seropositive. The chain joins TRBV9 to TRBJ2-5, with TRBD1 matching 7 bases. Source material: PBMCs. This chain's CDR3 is CASSRGGRETQYF. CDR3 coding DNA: TGTGCCAGCAGCCGAGGGGGCCGGGAGACCCAGTACTTC. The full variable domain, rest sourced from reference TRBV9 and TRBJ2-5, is DSGVTQTPKHLITATGQRVTLRCSPRSGDLSVYWYQQSLDQGLQFLIQYYNGEERAKGNILERFSAQQFPDLHSELNLSSLELGDSALYFCASSRGGRETQYFGPGTRLLVL.